The T cell receptor (beta chain) under discussion was sequenced for a study of blood T cell repertoires in COVID-19. Study overall: Spain, Italy and the United States supplied samples that represented acute and convalescent COVID-19. Sources were T cells, B-cell-depleted T cells, or PBMCs; the material itself was cDNA or gDNA.

Source study methods: Amplification of reference gene primers provided the estimated nucleated cell counts. TCRdb keeps only in-frame clones here, not all; method: immunoSEQ multiplex PCR. V and J calls and clone size are those listed in that table; D and trimming were worked out from the DNA. The table shows about 150,000 clones, with 78% occurring only once. CDR3 length: 12 amino acids. V was clipped by 6 bases and J by 8 bases, with 13 bases between them. The receptor was derived from a man older than 75 with acute or convalescent COVID-19. Sequenced input: peripheral blood. The chain has TRBV12-3 or TRBV12-4 and TRBJ1-1, with D possibly TRBD1 on 6 matching bases. CDR3 sequence reads: CASRNLRGEAFF. CDR3 coding DNA: TGTGCCAGCAGGAACTTAAGGGGGGAAGCTTTCTTT.